A selection of T cell receptor beta chains follows, all from one sample in a study of T cell responses to AZD1222 COVID-19 vaccine. Sequencing was performed with immunoSEQ multiplex PCR; in TCRdb, only in-frame clones are kept and a portion is missing. The table records about 130,000 clones, 65% to 90% of them present only once. Here the sequenced sample was peripheral blood, taken on day 0 of AZD1222 vaccination. These receptors originate from an adult in good health. Each CDR3 is given with its conserved first and last residue. The order of the fields is clone size, J gene, D gene, V gene, CDR3 length, CDR3 protein, CDR3 DNA. The D gene is left open where the match is weak. Clone sizes are given selectively: once, few, many, or a class where the clone is expanded.

NA	TRBJ1-1	TRBD1	TRBV28	16	CASSSPLRDRATEAFF	TGTGCCAGCAGTTCACCCCTCCGGGACAGGGCCACTGAAGCTTTCTTT
NA	TRBJ1-4	NA	TRBV30	12	CAWARTNEKLFF	TGTGCCTGGGCTAGGACTAATGAAAAACTGTTTTTT
NA	TRBJ2-6	NA	TRBV6-4	15	CASSSPQRGANVLTF	TGTGCCAGCAGTTCCCCCCAGAGGGGGGCCAACGTCCTGACTTTC
few	TRBJ2-1	TRBD2	TRBV13	15	CASSFAGGGANEQFF	TGTGCCAGCAGCTTCGCGGGCGGGGGGGCGAATGAGCAGTTCTTC
NA	TRBJ2-2	NA	TRBV10-1	14	CASSEAASTGELFF	TGCGCCAGCAGTGAAGCGGCGAGCACCGGGGAGCTGTTTTTT
once	TRBJ2-7	NA	TRBV5-1	14	CASSLEGSPNEQYF	TGCGCCAGCAGCTTGGAAGGCAGCCCGAACGAGCAGTACTTC
few	TRBJ2-7	NA	TRBV29-1	16	CSVEEGLVGGSYEQYF	TGCAGCGTTGAAGAGGGACTCGTCGGGGGCTCCTACGAGCAGTACTTC
NA	TRBJ1-2	NA	TRBV5-1	14	CASRPLWVSYGYTF	TGCGCCAGCAGGCCCCTGTGGGTTAGCTATGGCTACACCTTC
NA	TRBJ2-3	NA	TRBV5-1	15	CASSILFVDSKTQYF	TGCGCCAGCAGCATCCTATTTGTCGACAGTAAGACGCAGTATTTT
NA	TRBJ2-3	TRBD2	TRBV5-1	16	CASSSGLAGMTDTQYF	TGCGCCAGCAGCAGCGGACTAGCAGGCATGACAGATACGCAGTATTTT
NA	TRBJ2-2	NA	TRBV18	15	CASSPGEVGTGELFF	TGTGCCAGCTCACCAGGAGAAGTAGGCACCGGGGAGCTGTTTTTT
NA	TRBJ1-2	TRBD1	TRBV18	13	CASRDRGNYGYTF	TGTGCCAGCCGGGACAGGGGAAACTATGGCTACACCTTC
NA	TRBJ2-7	NA	TRBV5-1	12	CASSLGRDEQYF	TGCGCCAGCAGCTTGGGCAGGGACGAGCAGTACTTC
NA	TRBJ1-5	NA	TRBV11-2	13	CASSLDLLGGQHF	TGTGCCAGCAGCTTAGATCTGCTAGGGGGTCAGCATTTT
NA	TRBJ2-2	NA	TRBV5-1	15	CASSPRTGRDGELFF	TGCGCCAGCAGCCCAAGGACAGGGAGGGACGGGGAGCTGTTTTTT
NA	TRBJ1-1	TRBD1	TRBV19	13	CASRRQGATEAFF	TGTGCCAGTAGAAGACAGGGGGCTACTGAAGCTTTCTTT
NA	TRBJ2-3	NA	TRBV3-1/TRBV3-2	15	CASSQGRLSTDTQYF	TGTGCCAGCAGCCAGGGACGGTTAAGCACAGATACGCAGTATTTT
once	TRBJ1-4	NA	TRBV5-1	15	CASSLTVATNEKLFF	TGCGCCAGCAGCCTGACAGTTGCAACTAATGAAAAACTGTTTTTT
NA	TRBJ2-7	NA	TRBV28	13	CASSFGTSYEQYF	TGTGCCAGCAGTTTCGGGACCTCCTACGAGCAGTACTTC
NA	TRBJ1-2	NA	TRBV19	12	CASSGDDYGYTF	TGTGCCAGTAGTGGCGACGACTATGGCTACACCTTC
NA	TRBJ1-1	TRBD1	TRBV28	16	CASSSPSGTADTEAFF	TGTGCCAGCAGTTCGCCCTCCGGGACAGCAGACACTGAAGCTTTCTTT
NA	TRBJ1-1	TRBD1	TRBV6-5	14	CASSRGTGSTEAFF	TGTGCCAGCAGTCGAGGGACAGGTTCCACTGAAGCTTTCTTT
NA	TRBJ2-7	NA	TRBV20-1	15	CSASGEDSSSYEQYF	TGCAGTGCTAGTGGGGAGGACAGCAGCTCCTACGAGCAGTACTTC
NA	TRBJ2-7	NA	TRBV10-2	13	CASKSKGSGEQYF	TGCGCCAGCAAGAGTAAGGGATCAGGCGAGCAGTACTTC
NA	TRBJ1-4	TRBD1	TRBV28	16	CASSWPRYRGGEKLFF	TGTGCCAGCAGTTGGCCGCGTTACAGGGGGGGTGAAAAACTGTTTTTT
NA	TRBJ2-1	TRBD2	TRBV9	20	CASSVRTPRSGARHYNEQFF	TGTGCCAGCAGCGTGCGAACCCCCAGAAGCGGGGCCCGACACTACAATGAGCAGTTCTTC
NA	TRBJ1-2	TRBD1	TRBV19	15	CASSLLGQGNYGYTF	TGTGCCAGTAGTCTACTGGGACAGGGAAACTATGGCTACACCTTC
NA	TRBJ1-2	NA	TRBV6-1	14	CASSLNRALYGYTF	TGTGCCAGCAGTCTAAACAGGGCTCTCTATGGCTACACCTTC
NA	TRBJ2-7	NA	TRBV6-2/TRBV6-3	12	CASSYRTYEQYF	TGTGCCAGCAGTTATAGGACCTACGAGCAGTACTTC
NA	TRBJ1-4	NA	TRBV5-4	15	CASSLPRGANEKLFF	TGTGCCAGCAGCCTCCCACGGGGGGCTAATGAAAAACTGTTTTTT
NA	TRBJ1-2	TRBD1	TRBV6-6	19	CASSSQPRWGQGLLYGYTF	TGTGCCAGCAGCTCGCAACCTCGATGGGGACAGGGTCTATTATATGGCTACACCTTC
NA	TRBJ1-1	NA	TRBV3-1/TRBV3-2	15	CASSQELPGYTEAFF	TGTGCCAGCAGCCAAGAACTTCCAGGCTACACTGAAGCTTTCTTT
NA	TRBJ2-7	TRBD2	TRBV28	15	CASSLGRGVSYEQYF	TGTGCCAGCAGTTTAGGACGGGGGGTGTCCTACGAGCAGTACTTC
NA	TRBJ1-6	NA	TRBV28	16	CASHSDGSSYNSPLHF	TGTGCCAGTCACTCGGACGGGAGCTCCTATAATTCACCCCTCCACTTT
NA	TRBJ1-1	TRBD1	TRBV5-1	15	CASRRDSQRNTEAFF	TGCGCCAGCAGACGGGACAGCCAGAGGAACACTGAAGCTTTCTTT
NA	TRBJ2-3	NA	TRBV4-3	14	CASSQGPSTDTQYF	TGCGCCAGCAGCCAGGGACCAAGCACAGATACGCAGTATTTT
NA	TRBJ2-1	NA	TRBV2	15	CASSGPLGESDEQFF	TGTGCCAGCAGTGGCCCTTTGGGGGAGTCAGATGAGCAGTTCTTC
NA	TRBJ2-2	TRBD2	TRBV6-5	15	CASSPPGGPVGELFF	TGTGCCAGCAGCCCCCCGGGGGGGCCGGTCGGGGAGCTGTTTTTT
NA	TRBJ1-6	NA	TRBV4-2	16	CASSQEGEGLNSPLHF	TGTGCCAGCAGCCAGGAAGGTGAGGGGTTGAATTCACCCCTCCACTTT
NA	TRBJ1-1	TRBD1	TRBV6-2/TRBV6-3	16	CASSPRQGQRWTEAFF	TGTGCCAGCAGTCCCCGACAGGGGCAGCGGTGGACTGAAGCTTTCTTT
once	TRBJ2-1	NA	TRBV19	14	CASAPTGGYNEQFF	TGTGCCAGTGCCCCGACTGGGGGGTACAATGAGCAGTTCTTC
once	TRBJ1-2	NA	TRBV28	16	CASSGGGTGLHYGYTF	TGTGCCAGCAGTGGAGGAGGTACGGGACTCCACTATGGCTACACCTTC